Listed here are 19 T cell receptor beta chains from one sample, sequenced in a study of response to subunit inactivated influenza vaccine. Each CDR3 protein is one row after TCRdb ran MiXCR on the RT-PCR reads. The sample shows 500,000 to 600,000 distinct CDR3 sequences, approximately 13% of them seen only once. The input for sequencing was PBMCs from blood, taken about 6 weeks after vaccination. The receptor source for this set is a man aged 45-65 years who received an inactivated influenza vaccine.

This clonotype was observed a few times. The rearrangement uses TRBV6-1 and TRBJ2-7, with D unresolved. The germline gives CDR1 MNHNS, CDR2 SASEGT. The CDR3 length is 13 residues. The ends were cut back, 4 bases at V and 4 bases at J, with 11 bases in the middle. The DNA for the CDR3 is TGTGCCAGCAGTGCCCAATCCCATTACGAGCAGTACTTC. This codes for CASSAQSHYEQYF.

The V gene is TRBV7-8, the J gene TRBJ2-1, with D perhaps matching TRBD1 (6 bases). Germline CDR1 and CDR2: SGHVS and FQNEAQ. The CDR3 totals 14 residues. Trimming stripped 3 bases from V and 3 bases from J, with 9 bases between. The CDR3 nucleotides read TGTGCCAGCAGCTTCGACAGGAGCTACAATGAGCAGTTCTTC. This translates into CASSFDRSYNEQFF.

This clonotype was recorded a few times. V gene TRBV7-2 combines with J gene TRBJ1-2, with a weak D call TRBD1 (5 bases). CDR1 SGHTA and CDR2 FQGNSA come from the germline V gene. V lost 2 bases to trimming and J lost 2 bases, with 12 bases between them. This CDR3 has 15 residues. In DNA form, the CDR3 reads TGTGCCAGCAGCTTATCCCAGGGATCCAACTATGGCTACACCTTC. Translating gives CASSLSQGSNYGYTF.

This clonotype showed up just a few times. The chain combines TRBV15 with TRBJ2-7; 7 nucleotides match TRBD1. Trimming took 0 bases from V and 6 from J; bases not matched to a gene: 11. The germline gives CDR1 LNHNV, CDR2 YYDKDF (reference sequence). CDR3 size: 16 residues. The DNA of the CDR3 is TGTGCCACCAGCAGAGATCTCTGGCAGGGGGTGCGCGAGCAGTACTTC. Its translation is CATSRDLWQGVREQYF.

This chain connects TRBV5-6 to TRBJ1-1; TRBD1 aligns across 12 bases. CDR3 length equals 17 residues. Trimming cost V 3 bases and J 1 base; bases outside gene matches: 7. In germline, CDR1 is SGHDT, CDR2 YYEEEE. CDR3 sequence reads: CASSSSGTGGPNTEAFF. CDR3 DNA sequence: TGTGCCAGCAGCTCCTCCGGGACAGGGGGCCCGAACACTGAAGCTTTCTTT.

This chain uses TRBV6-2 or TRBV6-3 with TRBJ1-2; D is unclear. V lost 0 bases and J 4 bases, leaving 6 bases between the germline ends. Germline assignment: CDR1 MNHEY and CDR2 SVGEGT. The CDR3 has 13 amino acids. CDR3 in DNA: TGTGCCAGCAGTTACTCTGTCCCCTATGGCTACACCTTC. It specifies CASSYSVPYGYTF.

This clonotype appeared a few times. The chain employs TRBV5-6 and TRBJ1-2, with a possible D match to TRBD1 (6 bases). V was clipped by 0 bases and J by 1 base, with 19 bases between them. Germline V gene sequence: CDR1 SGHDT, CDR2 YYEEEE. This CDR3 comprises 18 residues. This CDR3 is CASSLASQGLRLNYGYTF. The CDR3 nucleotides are TGTGCCAGCAGCTTGGCGTCGCAGGGGCTACGACTTAACTATGGCTACACCTTC.

The CDR3 region is CASSQDLGTGVYEQYF. In DNA form, the CDR3 reads TGTGCCAGCAGCCAAGATCTAGGGACAGGGGTATACGAGCAGTACTTC. V usage is TRBV4-2 and J usage is TRBJ2-7, with 10 bases fitting TRBD1. CDR3 length: 16 amino acids. Germline V gene data show CDR1 as LGHNA and CDR2 as YNFKEQ. V was clipped by 0 bases and J by 4 bases; unmatched bases: 6.

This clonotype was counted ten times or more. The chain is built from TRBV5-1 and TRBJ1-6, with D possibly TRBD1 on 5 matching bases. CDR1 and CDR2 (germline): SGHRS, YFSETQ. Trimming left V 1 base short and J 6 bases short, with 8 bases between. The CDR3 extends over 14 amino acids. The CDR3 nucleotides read TGCGCCAGCAGCTTGAGGGGAAGTAATTCACCCCTCCACTTT. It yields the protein CASSLRGSNSPLHF.

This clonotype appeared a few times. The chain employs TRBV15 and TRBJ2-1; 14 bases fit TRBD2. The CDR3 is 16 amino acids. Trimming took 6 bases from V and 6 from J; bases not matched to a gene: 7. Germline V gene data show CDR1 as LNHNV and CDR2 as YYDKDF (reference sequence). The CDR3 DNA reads TGTGCCACCAGTCCATATGGGACTAGCGGGGGCAATGAGCAGTTCTTC. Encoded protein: CATSPYGTSGGNEQFF.

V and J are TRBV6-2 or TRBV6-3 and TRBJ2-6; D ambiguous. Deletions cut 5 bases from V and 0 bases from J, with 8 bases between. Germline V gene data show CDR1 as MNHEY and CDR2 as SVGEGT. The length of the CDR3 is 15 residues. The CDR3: CASSLEFSGANVLTF. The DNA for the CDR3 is TGTGCCAGCAGTCTCGAGTTCTCTGGGGCCAACGTCCTGACTTTC.

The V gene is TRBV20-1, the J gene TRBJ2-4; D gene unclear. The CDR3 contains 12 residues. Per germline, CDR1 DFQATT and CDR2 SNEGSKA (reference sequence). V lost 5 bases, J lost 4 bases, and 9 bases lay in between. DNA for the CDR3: TGCAGTGCTCTGCGACTGAAAAACATTCAGTACTTC. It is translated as CSALRLKNIQYF.

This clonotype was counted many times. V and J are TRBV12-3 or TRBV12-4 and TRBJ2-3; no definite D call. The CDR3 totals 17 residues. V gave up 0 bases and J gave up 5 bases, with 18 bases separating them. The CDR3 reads CASSLALGYQSGDTQYF. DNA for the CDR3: TGTGCCAGCAGTTTAGCGCTGGGGTACCAGTCAGGAGATACGCAGTATTTT.

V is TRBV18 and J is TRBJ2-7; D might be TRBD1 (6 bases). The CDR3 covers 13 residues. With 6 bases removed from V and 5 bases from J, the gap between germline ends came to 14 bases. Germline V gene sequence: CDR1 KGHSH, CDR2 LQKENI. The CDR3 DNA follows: TGTGCCAGCTCTCGGACAGACGTTAACGAGCAGTACTTC. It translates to CASSRTDVNEQYF.

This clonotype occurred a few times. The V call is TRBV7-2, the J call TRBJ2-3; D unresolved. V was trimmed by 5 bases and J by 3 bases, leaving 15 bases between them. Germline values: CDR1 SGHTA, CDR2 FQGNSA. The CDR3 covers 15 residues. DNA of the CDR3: TGTGCCAGCAGCCCCGGCAACCCGTATACAGATACGCAGTATTTT. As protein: CASSPGNPYTDTQYF.

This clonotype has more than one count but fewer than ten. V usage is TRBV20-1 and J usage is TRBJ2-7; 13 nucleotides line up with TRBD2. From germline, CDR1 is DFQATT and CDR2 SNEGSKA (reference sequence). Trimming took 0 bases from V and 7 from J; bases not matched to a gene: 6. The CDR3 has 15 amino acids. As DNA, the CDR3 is TGCAGTGCTAGAGAAAGGACTAGCGGGAGTACAGAGCAGTACTTC. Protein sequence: CSARERTSGSTEQYF.

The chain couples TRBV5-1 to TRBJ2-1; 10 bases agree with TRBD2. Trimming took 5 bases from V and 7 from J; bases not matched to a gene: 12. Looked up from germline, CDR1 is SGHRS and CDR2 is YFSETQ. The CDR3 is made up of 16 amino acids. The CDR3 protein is CASRGGGTSAGNEQFF. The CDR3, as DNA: TGCGCCAGCAGGGGGGGTGGGACTAGCGCTGGGAATGAGCAGTTCTTC.

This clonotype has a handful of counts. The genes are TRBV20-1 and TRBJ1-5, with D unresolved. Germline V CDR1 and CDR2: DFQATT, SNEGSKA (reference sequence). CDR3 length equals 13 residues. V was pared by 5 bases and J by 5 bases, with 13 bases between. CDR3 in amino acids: CSAGQTPYQPQHF. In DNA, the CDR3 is TGCAGTGCTGGGCAGACCCCCTATCAGCCCCAGCATTTT.

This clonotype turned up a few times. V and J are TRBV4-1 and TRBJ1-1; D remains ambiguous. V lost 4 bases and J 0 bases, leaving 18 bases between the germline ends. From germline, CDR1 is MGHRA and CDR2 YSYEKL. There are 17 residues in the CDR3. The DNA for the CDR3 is TGCGCCAGCAGCCCATCTCGGGTCGGAGGGATGAACACTGAAGCTTTCTTT. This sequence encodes CASSPSRVGGMNTEAFF.